This TCR beta chain was profiled in a study of cytomegalovirus exposure and HLA in healthy donors. Study-wide background: From donors who were HLA-typed, an early data release held 80 million to 95 million unique TCRs.

PCR amplification relied on 60 Vbeta primers (plus 13 Jbeta primers). The data were produced by immunoSEQ multiplex PCR, yet TCRdb's version contains in-frame clones alone and is incomplete. The sample shows more than 75,000 clones, around 79% of them seen only once. The CDR3 is made up of 15 amino acids. Germline-derived CDR1 and CDR2 are SGHNT and YYREEE (reference sequence). The J segment lost 3 bases and the V segment lost 0 bases, leaving 3 bases of the junction unmatched. Sequencing was carried out using PBMCs. This clonotype originated in a woman aged 40 to 55 in good health and CMV-seropositive. The chain combines TRBV5-4 with TRBJ1-5; 7 nucleotides line up with TRBD1. CDR3 region: CASSLGGQNNQPQHF. CDR3 in DNA: TGTGCCAGCAGCTTGGGGGGACAGAACAATCAGCCCCAGCATTTT.